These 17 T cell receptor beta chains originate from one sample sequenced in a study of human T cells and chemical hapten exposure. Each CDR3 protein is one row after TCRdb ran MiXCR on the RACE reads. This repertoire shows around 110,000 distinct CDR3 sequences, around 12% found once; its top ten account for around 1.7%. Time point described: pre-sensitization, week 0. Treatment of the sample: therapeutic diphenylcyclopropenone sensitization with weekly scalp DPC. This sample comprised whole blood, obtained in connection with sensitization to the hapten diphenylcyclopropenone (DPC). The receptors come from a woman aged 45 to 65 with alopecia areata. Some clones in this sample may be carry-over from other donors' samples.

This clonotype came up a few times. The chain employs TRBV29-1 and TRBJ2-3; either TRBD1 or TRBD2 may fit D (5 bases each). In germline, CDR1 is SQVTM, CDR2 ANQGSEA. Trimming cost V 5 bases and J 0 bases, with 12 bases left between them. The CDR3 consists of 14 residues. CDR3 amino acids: CSVYRDQSTDTQYF. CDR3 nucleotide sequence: TGCAGCGTTTACCGGGACCAAAGCACAGATACGCAGTATTTT.

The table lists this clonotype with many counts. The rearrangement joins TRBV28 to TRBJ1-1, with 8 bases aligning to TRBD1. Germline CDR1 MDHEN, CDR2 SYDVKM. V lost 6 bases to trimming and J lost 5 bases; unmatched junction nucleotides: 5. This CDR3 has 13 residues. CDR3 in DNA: TGTGCCAGCAGGGGGGACAGGCGAACTGAAGCTTTCTTT. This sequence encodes CASRGDRRTEAFF.

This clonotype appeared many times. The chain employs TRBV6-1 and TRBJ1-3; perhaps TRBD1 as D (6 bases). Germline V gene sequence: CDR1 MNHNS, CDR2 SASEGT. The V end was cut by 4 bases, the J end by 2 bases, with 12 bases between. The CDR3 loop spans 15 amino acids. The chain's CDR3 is CASSVQGDAGNTIYF. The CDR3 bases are TGTGCCAGCAGTGTACAGGGAGATGCTGGAAACACCATATATTTT.

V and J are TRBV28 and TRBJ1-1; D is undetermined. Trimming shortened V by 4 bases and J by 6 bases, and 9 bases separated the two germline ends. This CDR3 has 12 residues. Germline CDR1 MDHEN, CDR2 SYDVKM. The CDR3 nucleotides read TGTGCCAGCAGTTCTAGCGAACCTGAAGCTTTCTTT. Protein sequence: CASSSSEPEAFF.

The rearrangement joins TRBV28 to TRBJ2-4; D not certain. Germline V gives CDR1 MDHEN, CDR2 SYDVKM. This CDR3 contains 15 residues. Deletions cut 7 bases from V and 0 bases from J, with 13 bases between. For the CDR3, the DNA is TGTGCCAGCACCGGGCCCTCTCGAGCCAAAAACATTCAGTACTTC. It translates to CASTGPSRAKNIQYF.

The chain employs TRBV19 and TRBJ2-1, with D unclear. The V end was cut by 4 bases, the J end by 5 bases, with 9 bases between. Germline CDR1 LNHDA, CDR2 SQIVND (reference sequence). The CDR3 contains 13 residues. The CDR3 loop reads CASSTMLNNEQFF. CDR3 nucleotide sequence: TGTGCCAGTAGTACGATGCTAAACAATGAGCAGTTCTTC. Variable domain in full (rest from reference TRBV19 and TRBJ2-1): DGGITQSPKYLFRKEGQNVTLSCEQNLNHDAMYWYRQDPGQGLRLIYYSQIVNDFQKGDIAEGYSVSREKKESFPLTVTSAQKNPTAFYLCASSTMLNNEQFFGPGTRLTVL.

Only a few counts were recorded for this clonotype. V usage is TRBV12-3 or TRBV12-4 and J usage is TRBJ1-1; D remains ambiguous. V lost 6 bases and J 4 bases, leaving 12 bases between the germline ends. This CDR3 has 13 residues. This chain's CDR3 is CASSQSRGTEAFF. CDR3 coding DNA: TGTGCCAGCAGCCAATCTCGGGGCACTGAAGCTTTCTTT.

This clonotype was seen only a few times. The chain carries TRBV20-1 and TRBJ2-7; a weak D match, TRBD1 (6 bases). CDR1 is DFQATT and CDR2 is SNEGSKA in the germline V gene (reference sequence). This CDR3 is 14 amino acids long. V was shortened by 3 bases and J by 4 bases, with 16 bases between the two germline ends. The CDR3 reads CSARPYHGQYEQYF. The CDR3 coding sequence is TGCAGTGCTAGGCCCTACCATGGACAGTACGAGCAGTACTTC.

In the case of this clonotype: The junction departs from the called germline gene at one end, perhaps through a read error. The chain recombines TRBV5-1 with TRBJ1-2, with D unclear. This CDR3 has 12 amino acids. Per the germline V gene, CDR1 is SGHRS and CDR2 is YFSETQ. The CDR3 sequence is CASSPLKGKVAF. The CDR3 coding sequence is TGCGCCAGCAGCCCACTCAAGGGAAAAGTCGCCTTC.

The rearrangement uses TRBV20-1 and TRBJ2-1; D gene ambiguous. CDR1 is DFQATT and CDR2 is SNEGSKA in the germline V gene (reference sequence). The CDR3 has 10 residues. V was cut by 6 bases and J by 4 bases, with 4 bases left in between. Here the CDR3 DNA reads TGCAGTGCGGGTTACAATGAGCAGTTCTTC. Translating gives CSAGYNEQFF.

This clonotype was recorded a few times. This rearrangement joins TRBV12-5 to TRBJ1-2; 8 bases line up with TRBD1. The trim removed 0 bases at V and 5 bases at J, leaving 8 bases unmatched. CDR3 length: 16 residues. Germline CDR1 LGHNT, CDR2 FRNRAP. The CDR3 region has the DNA TGTGCTAGTGGTTTGGTATCTGGGACAGGACGATATGGCTACACCTTC. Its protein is CASGLVSGTGRYGYTF.

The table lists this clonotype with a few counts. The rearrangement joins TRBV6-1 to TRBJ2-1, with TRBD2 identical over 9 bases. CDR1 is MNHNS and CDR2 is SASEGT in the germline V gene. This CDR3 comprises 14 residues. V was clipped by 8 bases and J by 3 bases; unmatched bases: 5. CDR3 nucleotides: TGTGCCAGCTTCGGGACTAGCAACTACAATGAGCAGTTCTTC. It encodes CASFGTSNYNEQFF.

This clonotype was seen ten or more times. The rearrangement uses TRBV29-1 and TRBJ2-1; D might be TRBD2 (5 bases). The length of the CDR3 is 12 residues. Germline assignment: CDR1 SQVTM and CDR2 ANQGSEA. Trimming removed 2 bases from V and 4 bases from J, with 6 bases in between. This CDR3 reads CSVERDYNEQFF. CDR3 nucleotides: TGCAGCGTTGAACGGGATTACAATGAGCAGTTCTTC.

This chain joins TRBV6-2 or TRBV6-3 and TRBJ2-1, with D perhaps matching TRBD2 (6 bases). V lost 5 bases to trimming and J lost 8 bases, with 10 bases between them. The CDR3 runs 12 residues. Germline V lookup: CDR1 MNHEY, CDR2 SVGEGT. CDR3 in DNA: TGTGCCAGCAGTACTGGGACTTATGAGCAGTTCTTC. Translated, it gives CASSTGTYEQFF.

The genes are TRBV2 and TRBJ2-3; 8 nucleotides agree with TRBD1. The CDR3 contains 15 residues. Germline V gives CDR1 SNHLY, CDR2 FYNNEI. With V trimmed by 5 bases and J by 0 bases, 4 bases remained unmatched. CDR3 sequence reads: CASSFNRGSTDTQYF. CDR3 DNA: TGTGCCAGCAGTTTCAACAGGGGGAGCACAGATACGCAGTATTTT. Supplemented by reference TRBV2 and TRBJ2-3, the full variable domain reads EPEVTQTPSHQVTQMGQEVILRCVPISNHLYFYWYRQILGQKVEFLVSFYNNEISEKSEIFDDQFSVERPDGSNFTLKIRSTKLEDSAMYFCASSFNRGSTDTQYFGPGTRLTVL.

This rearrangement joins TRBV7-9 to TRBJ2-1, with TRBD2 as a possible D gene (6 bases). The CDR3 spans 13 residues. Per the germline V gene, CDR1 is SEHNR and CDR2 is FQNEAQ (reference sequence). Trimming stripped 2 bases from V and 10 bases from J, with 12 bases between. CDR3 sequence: CASSLFVADEQFF. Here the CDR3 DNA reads TGTGCCAGCAGCTTATTCGTAGCGGACGAGCAGTTCTTC.

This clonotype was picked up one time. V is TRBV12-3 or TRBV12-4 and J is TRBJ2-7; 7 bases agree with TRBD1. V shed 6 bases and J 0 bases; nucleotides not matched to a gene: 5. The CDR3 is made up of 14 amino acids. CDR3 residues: CASRTGQSSYEQYF. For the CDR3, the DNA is TGTGCCAGCAGAACGGGACAGAGCTCCTACGAGCAGTACTTC.